This T cell receptor beta chain was identified during a study of T-cell memory formation after mild COVID-19. MiXCR, run by TCRdb on the 5' RACE reads, gives a single entry per CDR3 protein. Among 350,000 to 450,000 distinct CDR3 sequences listed, 25% to 30% were seen once. This clonotype turned up a few times. With 3 bases removed from V and 9 bases from J, the gap between germline ends came to 15 bases. The germline CDR1 and CDR2 sequences are SGHDN and FVKESK. The CDR3 sequence is 14 residues long. Material for sequencing was PBMCs or a T cell subset sorted from them (not recorded which). V and J are TRBV14 and TRBJ2-1; possibly TRBD1 or TRBD2 for D (5 bases each). This receptor was identified in an adult woman who had mild COVID-19 (a few samples of this study predate the infection). Cell type and time point are not known. The CDR3 loop reads CASSHKGRAREQFF. CDR3 nucleotides: TGTGCCAGCAGCCACAAGGGACGGGCGCGTGAGCAGTTCTTC.